The sample holds many counts of the clone carrying this TCR beta chain. Its cognate antigen is unknown. The sample belongs to a study of CD8 T cells in ankylosing spondylitis. Study results and limitations: Peripheral blood samples showed relatively rare disease-linked clones, and these clones were CD8+. According to the report, clones linked to the disease were significantly enriched in matched synovial fluid samples taken from ankylosing spondylitis patients.

The authors made TCR beta libraries by quantitative 5'-RACE with molecular barcodes. TCRdb ran MiXCR on the 5' RACE reads and lists one entry per CDR3 protein. The sample includes 250,000 to 400,000 distinct CDR3 sequences, 11% of them seen just once. CDR1 MDHEN and CDR2 SYDVKM come from the germline V gene. After removal of 6 bases from V and 2 bases from J, the junction contained 12 bases not matched to a gene. There are 17 residues in the CDR3. The chain combines TRBV28 with TRBJ1-2; 10 positions match TRBD1. This receptor was obtained from a female donor with ankylosing spondylitis or in good health (not recorded which). The sequenced sample consisted of blood, either unsorted or a sorted T cell fraction (not recorded which). CDR3 sequence (DNA): TGTGCCAGCAGACGTGGGGACAGGGGTTGGGCGAACTATGGCTACACCTTC. Translating gives CASRRGDRGWANYGYTF.